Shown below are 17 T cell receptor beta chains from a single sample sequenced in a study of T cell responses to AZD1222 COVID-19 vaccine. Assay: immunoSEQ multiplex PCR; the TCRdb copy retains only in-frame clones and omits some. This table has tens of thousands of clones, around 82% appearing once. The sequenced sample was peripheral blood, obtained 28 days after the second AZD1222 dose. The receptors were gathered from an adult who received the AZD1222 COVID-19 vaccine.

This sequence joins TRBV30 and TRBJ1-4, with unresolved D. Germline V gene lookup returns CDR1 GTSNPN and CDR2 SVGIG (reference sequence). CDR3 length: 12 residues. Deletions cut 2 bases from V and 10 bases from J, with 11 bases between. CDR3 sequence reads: CAWSFTDGKLFF. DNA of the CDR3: TGTGCCTGGAGTTTCACAGACGGAAAACTGTTTTTT. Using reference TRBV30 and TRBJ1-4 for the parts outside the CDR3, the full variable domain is SQTIHQWPATLVQPVGSPLSLECTVEGTSNPNLYWYRQAAGRGLQLLFYSVGIGQISSEVPQNLSASRPQDRQFILSSKKLLLSDSGFYLCAWSFTDGKLFFGSGTQLSVL.

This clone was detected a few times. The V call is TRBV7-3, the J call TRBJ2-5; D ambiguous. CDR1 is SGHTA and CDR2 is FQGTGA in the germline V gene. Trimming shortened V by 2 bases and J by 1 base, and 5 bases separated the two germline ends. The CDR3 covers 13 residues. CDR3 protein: CASSLWAQETQYF. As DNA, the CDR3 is TGTGCCAGCAGCTTATGGGCCCAAGAGACCCAGTACTTC.

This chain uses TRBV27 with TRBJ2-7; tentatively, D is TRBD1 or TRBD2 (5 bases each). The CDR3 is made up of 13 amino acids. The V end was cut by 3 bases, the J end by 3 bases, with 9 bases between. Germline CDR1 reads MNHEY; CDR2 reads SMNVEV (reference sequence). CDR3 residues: CASSFTRGYEQYF. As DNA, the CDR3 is TGTGCCAGCAGTTTCACGAGGGGCTACGAGCAGTACTTC.

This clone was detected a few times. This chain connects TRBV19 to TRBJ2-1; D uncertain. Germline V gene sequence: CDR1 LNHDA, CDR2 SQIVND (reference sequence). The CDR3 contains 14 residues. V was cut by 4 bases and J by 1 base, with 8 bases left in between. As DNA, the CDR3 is TGTGCCAGTAGTAGCCAGGATTCCTACAATGAGCAGTTCTTC. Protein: CASSSQDSYNEQFF.

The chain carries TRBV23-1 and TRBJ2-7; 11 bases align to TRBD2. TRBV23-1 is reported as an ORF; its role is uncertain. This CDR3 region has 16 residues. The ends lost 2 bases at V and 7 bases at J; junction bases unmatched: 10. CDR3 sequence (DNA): TGCGCCAGCAGTCAAAGTATAGCGGGAGGGGGTATAGAGCAGTACTTC. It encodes CASSQSIAGGGIEQYF.

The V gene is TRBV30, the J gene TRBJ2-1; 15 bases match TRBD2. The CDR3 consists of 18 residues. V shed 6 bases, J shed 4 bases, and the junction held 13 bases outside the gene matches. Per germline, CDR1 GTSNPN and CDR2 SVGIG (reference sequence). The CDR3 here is CACARGLAGGPGYNEQFF. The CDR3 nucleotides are TGTGCCTGCGCAAGAGGACTAGCGGGAGGGCCAGGGTACAATGAGCAGTTCTTC.

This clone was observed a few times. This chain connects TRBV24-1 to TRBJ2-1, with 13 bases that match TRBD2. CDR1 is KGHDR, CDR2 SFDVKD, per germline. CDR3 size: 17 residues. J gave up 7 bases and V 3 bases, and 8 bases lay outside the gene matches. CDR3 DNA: TGTGCCACCAGTGATCACCCCACTAGCGGGAGGGCGAATGAGCAGTTCTTC. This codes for CATSDHPTSGRANEQFF.

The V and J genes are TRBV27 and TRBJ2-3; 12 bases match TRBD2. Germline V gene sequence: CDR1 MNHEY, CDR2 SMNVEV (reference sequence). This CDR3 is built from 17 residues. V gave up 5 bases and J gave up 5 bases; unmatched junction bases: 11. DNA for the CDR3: TGTGCCAGCAGTCCCCCCCCTAGCGGGAGGGCCAAAGATACGCAGTATTTT. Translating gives CASSPPPSGRAKDTQYF.

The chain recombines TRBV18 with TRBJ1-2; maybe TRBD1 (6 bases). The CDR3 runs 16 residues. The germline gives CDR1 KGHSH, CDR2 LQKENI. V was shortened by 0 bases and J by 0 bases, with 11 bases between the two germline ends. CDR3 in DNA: TGTGCCAGCTCACCACCAAGACAGGAGGCTAACTATGGCTACACCTTC. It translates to CASSPPRQEANYGYTF. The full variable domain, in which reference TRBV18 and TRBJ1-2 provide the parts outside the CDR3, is NAGVMQNPRHLVRRRGQEARLRCSPMKGHSHVYWYRQLPEEGLKFMVYLQKENIIDESGMPKERFSAEFPKEGPSILRIQQVVRGDSAAYFCASSPPRQEANYGYTFGSGTRLTVV.

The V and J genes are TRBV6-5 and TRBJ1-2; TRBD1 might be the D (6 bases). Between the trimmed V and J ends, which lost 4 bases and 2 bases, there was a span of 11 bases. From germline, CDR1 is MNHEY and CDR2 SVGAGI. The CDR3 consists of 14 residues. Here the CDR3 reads CASSFRGGNYGYTF. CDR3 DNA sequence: TGTGCCAGCAGTTTCCGAGGGGGGAACTATGGCTACACCTTC.

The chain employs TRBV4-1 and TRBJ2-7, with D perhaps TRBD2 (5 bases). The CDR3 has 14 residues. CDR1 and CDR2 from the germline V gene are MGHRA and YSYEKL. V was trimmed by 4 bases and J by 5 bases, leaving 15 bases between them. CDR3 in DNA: TGCGCCAGCAGCCCCCCCCTCCGACTACACGAGCAGTACTTC. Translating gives CASSPPLRLHEQYF.

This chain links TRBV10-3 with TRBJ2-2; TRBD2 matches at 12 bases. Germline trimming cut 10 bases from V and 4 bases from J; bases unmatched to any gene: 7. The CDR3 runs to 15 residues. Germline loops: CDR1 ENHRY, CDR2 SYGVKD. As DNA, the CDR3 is TGTGCCAGCACCGGGACTAGCGGGCCCACCGGGGAGCTGTTTTTT. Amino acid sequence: CASTGTSGPTGELFF.

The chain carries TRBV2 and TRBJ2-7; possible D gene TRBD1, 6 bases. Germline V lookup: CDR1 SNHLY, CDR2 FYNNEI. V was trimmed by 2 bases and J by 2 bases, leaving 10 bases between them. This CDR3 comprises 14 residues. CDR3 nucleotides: TGTGCCAGCAGTGAACGGGACAAACCCTACGAGCAGTACTTC. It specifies CASSERDKPYEQYF.

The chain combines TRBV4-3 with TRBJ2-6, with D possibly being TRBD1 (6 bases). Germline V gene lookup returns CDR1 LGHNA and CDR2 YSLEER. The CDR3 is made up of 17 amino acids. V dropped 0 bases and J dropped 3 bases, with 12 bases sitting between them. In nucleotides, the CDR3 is TGCGCCAGCAGCCAAGAGGGGGTAGGGGGTGGGGCCAACGTCCTGACTTTC. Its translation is CASSQEGVGGGANVLTF.

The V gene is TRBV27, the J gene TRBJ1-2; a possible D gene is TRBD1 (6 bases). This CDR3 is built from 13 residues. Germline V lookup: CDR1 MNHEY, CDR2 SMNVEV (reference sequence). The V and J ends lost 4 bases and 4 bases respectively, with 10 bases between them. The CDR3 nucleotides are TGTGCCAGCAGTTCGACAGGCTTCTATGGCTACACCTTC. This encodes CASSSTGFYGYTF.

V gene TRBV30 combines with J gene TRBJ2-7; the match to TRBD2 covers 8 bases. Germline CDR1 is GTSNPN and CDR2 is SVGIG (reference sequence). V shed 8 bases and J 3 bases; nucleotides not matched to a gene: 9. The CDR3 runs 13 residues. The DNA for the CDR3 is TGTGCCGGCGGGCGGGAGGTCAACTACGAGCAGTACTTC. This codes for CAGGREVNYEQYF.

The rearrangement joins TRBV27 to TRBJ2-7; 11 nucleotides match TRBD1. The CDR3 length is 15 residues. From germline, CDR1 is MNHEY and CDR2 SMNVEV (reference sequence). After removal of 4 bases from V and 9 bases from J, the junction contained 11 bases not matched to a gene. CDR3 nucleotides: TGTGCCAGCAGTTCGACCGGGACAGGGGGTAAAGGGCAGTACTTC. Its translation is CASSSTGTGGKGQYF.